A selection of T cell receptor beta chains follows, all from one sample in a study of blood T cells in healthy people across ages. MiXCR, applied by TCRdb to the 5' RACE reads, yields one record per CDR3 protein. Of some 710,000 distinct CDR3 sequences in the sample, about 24% were seen once. The specimen sequenced was blood. The source of these receptors is a man aged 65 to 85 in good health. Each CDR3 is given with its conserved first and last residue. D genes are given only for firm matches.

cdr3_aa v_call d_call j_call
CASSSGTSADTQYF TRBV5-1 TRBD2 TRBJ2-3
CASSLSGAVSTDTQYF TRBV7-3 - TRBJ2-3
CASSRGRVVATNEKLFF TRBV9 - TRBJ1-4
CSARDLDSSYEQFF TRBV20-1 - TRBJ2-1
CASTARSGEKLFF TRBV12-3/TRBV12-4 - TRBJ1-4
CSVEMQGRWDTEAFF TRBV29-1 - TRBJ1-1
CASSYLSVADTQYF TRBV7-6 - TRBJ2-3
CASSSRWDSGTDTQYF TRBV28 - TRBJ2-3
CSANGPAGSYNEQFF TRBV20-1 - TRBJ2-1
CASSPGGQVYNEQFF TRBV18 TRBD1 TRBJ2-1
CSARGPHGAKNIQYF TRBV20-1 - TRBJ2-4
CASSPQGTYTEAFF TRBV18 - TRBJ1-1
CASSYGQGRGETQYF TRBV6-6 TRBD1 TRBJ2-5
CASSFWPSGIGDTQYF TRBV7-2 TRBD2 TRBJ2-3
CASSPRGGAGTEAFF TRBV3-1 - TRBJ1-1
CASDPGRGLYNEQFF TRBV9 TRBD2 TRBJ2-1
CASSQDWNTEAFF TRBV3-1 - TRBJ1-1
CASSFRQQGGLKRETQYF TRBV27 - TRBJ2-5
CASSILKNSNQPQHF TRBV19 - TRBJ1-5
CSASDQADTQYF TRBV20-1 - TRBJ2-3
CSARDVADINTDTQYF TRBV20-1 - TRBJ2-3
CASSRLAGLTDTQYF TRBV18 TRBD2 TRBJ2-3
CASSRGGTPYNEQFF TRBV5-1 - TRBJ2-1
CASSYGDGSEQYF TRBV7-8 - -
CASRQSQVGNYGYTF TRBV7-2 - TRBJ1-2
CASSLQEATDTQYF TRBV7-8 - TRBJ2-3
CASSLGERDTQYF TRBV5-1 - TRBJ2-3
CSATLGGGRDERYF TRBV20-1 TRBD2 TRBJ2-7
CASSSGTLGDTQYF TRBV7-2 - TRBJ2-3
CASRSGVVETQYF TRBV5-1 - TRBJ2-5
CSVAGQGAMEKLFF TRBV29-1 TRBD1 TRBJ1-4
CASSLNGVGLQETQYF TRBV7-3 - TRBJ2-5
CASSQSLMDRTDSGNTIYF TRBV4-1 TRBD1 TRBJ1-3
CSARDRLAGSLGNEQFF TRBV20-1 TRBD2 TRBJ2-1
CASSHRTATGNEQFF TRBV18 - TRBJ2-1
CASSQDRQYEQYF TRBV3-1 - TRBJ2-7
CASSGDFYEQYF TRBV2 - -
CASSQGLSYEQYF TRBV4-1 - -
CASSVDREAYNEQFF TRBV6-4 - TRBJ2-1
CASSLSAGPQNIQYF TRBV7-2 - TRBJ2-4